This is a list of T cell receptor beta chains from one sample in a study of T cells in localized non-small cell lung cancer. Measured with immunoSEQ multiplex PCR; TCRdb has only the in-frame clones, and not every one. This table holds tens of thousands of clones, about 90% found once. Sequenced material: peripheral blood, taken before any cancer treatment. The receptor source for this set is a man aged 40-75 years with stage I lung adenocarcinoma. CDR3s leave out the opening cysteine and the closing phenylalanine or tryptophan. The D gene is left open where the match is weak.

v_call d_call cdr3_aa
TRBV25-1 TRBD1 ASSSGQSTGELF
TRBV6-6 . ASSYADSTDTQY
TRBV11-3 . ASSLGSQGRQY
TRBV7-6 . ASSLLDIDNEQF
TRBV18 TRBD1 ASSPIGTGNLHEQY
TRBV7-2 TRBD2 ASSLIAGGHTGELF
TRBV7-3 TRBD1 ASSEYRGAAGANVLT
TRBV7-9 . ASSRLLGGSQETQY
TRBV7-2 TRBD1 ASSSHRGRSIYEQY
TRBV9 . ASSVRAGPGGELF
TRBV10-3 TRBD1 AIKGTAINEQF
TRBV5-6 . ASSLGMGEWDYGYT